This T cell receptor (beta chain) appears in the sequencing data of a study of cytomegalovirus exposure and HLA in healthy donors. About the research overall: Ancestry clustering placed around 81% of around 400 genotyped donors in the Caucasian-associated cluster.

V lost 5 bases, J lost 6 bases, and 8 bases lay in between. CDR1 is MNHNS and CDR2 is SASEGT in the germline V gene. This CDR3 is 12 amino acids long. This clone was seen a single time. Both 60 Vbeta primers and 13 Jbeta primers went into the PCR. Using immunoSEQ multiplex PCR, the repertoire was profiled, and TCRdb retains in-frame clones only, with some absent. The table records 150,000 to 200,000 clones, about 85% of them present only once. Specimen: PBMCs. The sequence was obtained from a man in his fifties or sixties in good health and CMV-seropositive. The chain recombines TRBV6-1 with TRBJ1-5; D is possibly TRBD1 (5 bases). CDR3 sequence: CASSSGGQPQHF. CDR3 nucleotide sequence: TGTGCCAGCAGTTCGGGGGGTCAGCCCCAGCATTTT.